This T cell receptor (beta chain) was recovered during a study of T cell repertoires in cytomegalovirus infection. Study at large: Signatures in public TCR beta sequences pointed to both CMV infection and matching HLA type.

Study-level findings and limits: Ex vivo, HLA-C-restricted CMV-specific TCR beta clonotypes prevailed over the rest of the response.

This clonotype has only a few counts. The antigen remains unidentified. Via MiXCR, TCRdb re-called the reads, giving one row per CDR3 protein. The sample yields approximately 340,000 distinct CDR3 sequences, under 35% seen once. This CDR3 has 14 amino acids. The V gene's germline CDR1 is SEHNR and CDR2 FQNEAQ (reference sequence). The V end was cut by 7 bases, the J end by 4 bases, with 16 bases between. The material sequenced was cultured PBMCs, taken from culture after CMV antigen stimulation. This receptor was taken from a human donor in good health (CMV status not recorded). Some clones in this sample may be carry-over from other donors' samples. The rearrangement uses TRBV7-9 and TRBJ1-1; D is unclear. The CDR3 sequence: CASTQNSGGTEAFF. The CDR3 DNA reads TGTGCCAGCACCCAAAACAGTGGAGGCACTGAAGCTTTCTTT.